This paragraph covers one T cell receptor beta chain sequence. Its antigen is unknown. The junction had 11 bases not matched to a gene; V was cut back by 6 bases and J by 5 bases. The CDR3 length is 15 residues. Germline loops: CDR1 SGHVS, CDR2 FQNEAQ. A single record per CDR3 protein comes from TCRdb applying MiXCR to the reads. The sample carries around 900,000 distinct CDR3 sequences, roughly 30% recorded once. This sample was included in a study of T cell repertoires in cytomegalovirus infection. The sequence was collected from a human donor in good health (CMV status not recorded). Some clones in this sample may be carry-over from other donors' samples. The sequenced sample was cultured CD8+ T cells from PBMCs, obtained from culture after CMV antigen stimulation. This chain uses TRBV7-8 with TRBJ2-5; 8 bases fit TRBD2. CDR3 coding DNA: TGTGCCAGCAGGTCGACTAGAGCGGGGGCCGAGACCCAGTACTTC. This sequence encodes CASRSTRAGAETQYF.